Included here is one TCR beta chain sequence, with context. Its antigen is unknown. CDR1 is SGHDT and CDR2 is YYEEEE in the germline V gene. The J segment lost 3 bases and the V segment lost 5 bases, leaving 5 bases of the junction unmatched. The CDR3 totals 16 residues. The PCR employed 60 Vbeta primers together with 13 Jbeta primers. The repertoire was sequenced with immunoSEQ multiplex PCR; TCRdb's copy has only in-frame clones and lacks some. The data contain more than 85,000 clones, around 75% of them singletons. The data originate from a study of cytomegalovirus exposure and HLA in healthy donors. Study details: Counted in an early data release were 75 million to 85 million unique TCRs from HLA-typed donors. Study outcomes and limitations: A later analysis by the authors found several of the most significant clusters apparently linked to common viral pathogens.

Source material: PBMCs. The gene calls are TRBV5-6 and TRBJ2-3, with TRBD2 matching over 14 bases. The receptor was isolated from a man between 25 and 39 years old in good health and CMV-seronegative. In nucleotides, the CDR3 is TGTGCCAGCAGTTGGGGACTAGCGGGGGCTACAGATACGCAGTATTTT. It specifies CASSWGLAGATDTQYF.